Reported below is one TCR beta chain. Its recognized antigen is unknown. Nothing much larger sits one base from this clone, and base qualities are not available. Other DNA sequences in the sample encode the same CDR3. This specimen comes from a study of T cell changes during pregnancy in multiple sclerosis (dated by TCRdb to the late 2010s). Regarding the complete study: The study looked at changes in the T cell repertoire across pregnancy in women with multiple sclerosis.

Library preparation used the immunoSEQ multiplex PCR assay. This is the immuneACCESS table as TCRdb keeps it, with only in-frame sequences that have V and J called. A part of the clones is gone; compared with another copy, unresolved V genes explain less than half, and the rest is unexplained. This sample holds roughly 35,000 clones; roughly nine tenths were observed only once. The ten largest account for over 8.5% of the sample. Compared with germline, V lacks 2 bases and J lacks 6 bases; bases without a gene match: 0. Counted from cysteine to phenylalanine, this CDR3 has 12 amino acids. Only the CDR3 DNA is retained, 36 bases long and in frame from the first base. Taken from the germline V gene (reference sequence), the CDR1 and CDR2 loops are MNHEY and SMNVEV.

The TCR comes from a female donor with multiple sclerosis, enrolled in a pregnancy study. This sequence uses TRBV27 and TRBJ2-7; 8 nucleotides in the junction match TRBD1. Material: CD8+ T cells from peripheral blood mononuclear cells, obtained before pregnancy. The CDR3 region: CASSLTGGEQYF. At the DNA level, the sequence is TGTGCCAGCAGTTTAACAGGGGGCGAGCAGTACTTC.